This T cell receptor beta chain was identified in a study of T-cell memory formation after mild COVID-19. For the study at large: TCR clustering was largely donor specific.

Via MiXCR, TCRdb re-called the 5' RACE reads, giving one row per CDR3 protein. The data hold 450,000 or so distinct CDR3 sequences, with about 23% observed a single time. The CDR3 contains 15 residues. Germline lookup yields CDR1 SGHKS and CDR2 YYEKEE (reference sequence). The germline V and J ends were trimmed by 6 bases and 0 bases, with 15 bases remaining between them. As regards this clonotype: Its cognate antigen is unknown.

Study results and caveats: The CD4+ clones that contracted clustered mainly within CM and EM, and the CD8+ clones concentrated in EMRA. Second-wave clones peaking on day 37 lacked confirmed SARS-CoV-2 specificity. Clones that shrank (day 15 to 85) were balanced CD4/CD8, whereas later expanders leaned CD4+.

This rearrangement joins TRBV5-5 to TRBJ2-5; a possible D gene is TRBD2 (6 bases). The sequenced sample consisted of PBMCs or a T cell subset sorted from them (not recorded which). This receptor was taken from an adult woman who had mild COVID-19 (a few samples of this study predate the infection). Cell type and time point are not known. Here the CDR3 reads CASTLRLANQETQYF. The CDR3 DNA sequence: TGTGCCAGCACCCTCCGGCTAGCGAACCAAGAGACCCAGTACTTC.